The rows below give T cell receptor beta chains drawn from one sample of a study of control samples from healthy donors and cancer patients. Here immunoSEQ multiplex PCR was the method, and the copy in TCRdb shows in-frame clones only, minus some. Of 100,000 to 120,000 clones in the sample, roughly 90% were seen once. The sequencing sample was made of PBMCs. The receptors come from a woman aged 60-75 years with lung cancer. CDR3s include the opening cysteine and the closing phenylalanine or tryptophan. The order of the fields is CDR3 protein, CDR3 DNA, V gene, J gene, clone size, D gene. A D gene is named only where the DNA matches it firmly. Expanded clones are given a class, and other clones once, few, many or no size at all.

CDR3: CASSEVGGADTEAFF; DNA: TGCGCCAGTTCCGAGGTTGGGGGCGCGGACACTGAAGCTTTCTTT; V: TRBV5-1; J: TRBJ1-1; size: -; D: -
CDR3: CASSLAYRTQRTETEAFF; DNA: TGTGCCAGCAGCTTAGCGTACAGGACCCAGAGGACTGAAACTGAAGCTTTCTTT; V: TRBV7-8; J: TRBJ1-1; size: once; D: -
CDR3: CASSSGQIMQETQYF; DNA: TGTGCCAGCAGTTCGGGACAGATTATGCAAGAGACCCAGTACTTC; V: TRBV6-2/TRBV6-3; J: TRBJ2-5; size: -; D: TRBD1
CDR3: CASSLGQGGETQYF; DNA: TGCGCCAGCAGCTTGGGACAGGGTGGGGAGACCCAGTACTTC; V: TRBV5-1; J: TRBJ2-5; size: -; D: TRBD1
CDR3: CASSSQGMNTEAFF; DNA: TGTGCCAGCAGTTCACAGGGGATGAACACTGAAGCTTTCTTT; V: TRBV2; J: TRBJ1-1; size: -; D: TRBD1
CDR3: CASSGQVSDEQYF; DNA: TGTGCCAGCAGCGGGCAGGTCTCCGACGAGCAGTACTTC; V: TRBV9; J: TRBJ2-7; size: -; D: -
CDR3: CASSQSGRPEGHEQYF; DNA: TGTGCCAGCAGCCAATCGGGGAGGCCCGAGGGACACGAGCAGTACTTC; V: TRBV3-1/TRBV3-2; J: TRBJ2-7; size: -; D: -
CDR3: CASSLVGREAYTYEQYF; DNA: TGTGCCAGCAGCTTAGTAGGTAGGGAGGCCTACACCTACGAGCAGTACTTC; V: TRBV7-8; J: TRBJ2-7; size: -; D: -
CDR3: CASRGRGNEQYF; DNA: TGTGCCAGCAGAGGTAGGGGGAACGAGCAGTACTTC; V: TRBV6-5; J: TRBJ2-7; size: -; D: -
CDR3: CASTPDRTPRNQPQHF; DNA: TGTGCCAGCACCCCCGACAGGACGCCTCGCAATCAGCCCCAGCATTTT; V: TRBV6-2/TRBV6-3; J: TRBJ1-5; size: -; D: -
CDR3: CATSRVWGTPKTEAFF; DNA: TGTGCCACCAGCAGAGTATGGGGCACGCCGAAGACTGAAGCTTTCTTT; V: TRBV15; J: TRBJ1-1; size: -; D: -
CDR3: CASMGGNSPLHF; DNA: TGTGCCAGCATGGGCGGTAATTCACCCCTCCACTTT; V: TRBV10-3; J: TRBJ1-6; size: -; D: -
CDR3: CASSLGGLSSYEQYF; DNA: TGTGCCAGCAGCTTAGGGGGATTGAGCTCCTACGAGCAGTACTTC; V: TRBV11-2; J: TRBJ2-7; size: -; D: -
CDR3: CASSSGTDTSTDTQYF; DNA: TGCGCCAGCAGCTCCGGGACAGACACTAGCACAGATACGCAGTATTTT; V: TRBV5-1; J: TRBJ2-3; size: -; D: TRBD1
CDR3: CASSIDPGKGAYSGANVLTF; DNA: TGTGCCAGTAGTATAGATCCGGGGAAGGGGGCTTACTCTGGGGCCAACGTCCTGACTTTC; V: TRBV19; J: TRBJ2-6; size: -; D: TRBD1
CDR3: CASSSGLGGYTF; DNA: TGCGCCAGCAGCTCGGGGTTAGGGGGCTACACCTTC; V: TRBV5-1; J: TRBJ1-2; size: -; D: -